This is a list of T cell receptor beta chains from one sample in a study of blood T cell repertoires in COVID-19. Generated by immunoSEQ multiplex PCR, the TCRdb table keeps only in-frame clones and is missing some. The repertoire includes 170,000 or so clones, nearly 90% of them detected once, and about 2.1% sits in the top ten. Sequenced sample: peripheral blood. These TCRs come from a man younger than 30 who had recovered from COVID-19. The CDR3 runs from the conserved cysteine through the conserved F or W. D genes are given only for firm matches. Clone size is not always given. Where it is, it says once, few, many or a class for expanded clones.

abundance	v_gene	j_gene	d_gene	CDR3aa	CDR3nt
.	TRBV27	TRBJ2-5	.	CASSSQFRGGPAEETQYF	TGTGCCAGCAGTTCCCAATTTAGGGGGGGGCCAGCGGAAGAGACCCAGTACTTC
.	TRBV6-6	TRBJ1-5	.	CASTQGVGNQPQHF	TGTGCCAGCACCCAGGGTGTTGGCAATCAGCCCCAGCATTTT
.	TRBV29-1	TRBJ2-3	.	CSVQNTDTQYF	TGCAGCGTACAAAACACAGATACGCAGTATTTT
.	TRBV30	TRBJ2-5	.	CARLRRETQYF	TGTGCCCGCCTGAGGAGAGAGACCCAGTACTTC
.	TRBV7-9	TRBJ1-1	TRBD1	CASSKQGRTEAFF	TGTGCCAGCAGCAAACAGGGGCGCACTGAAGCTTTCTTT
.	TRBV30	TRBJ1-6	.	CAWGTEPYSPLHF	TGTGCCTGGGGGACGGAGCCCTATTCACCCCTCCACTTT
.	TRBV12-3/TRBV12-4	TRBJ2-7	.	CASQRDSTYEQYF	TGTGCCAGCCAGCGAGACAGTACCTACGAGCAGTACTTC
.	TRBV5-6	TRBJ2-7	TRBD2	CASSLGLAAHEQYF	TGTGCCAGCAGCTTGGGACTAGCGGCCCACGAGCAGTACTTC
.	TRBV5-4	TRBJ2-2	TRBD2	CASSFGLAGVGELFF	TGTGCCAGCAGCTTCGGACTAGCGGGAGTCGGGGAGCTGTTTTTT
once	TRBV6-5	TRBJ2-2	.	CASSMATGELFF	TGTGCCAGCAGTATGGCTACCGGGGAGCTGTTTTTT
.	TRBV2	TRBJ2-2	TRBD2	CASMSSGATNTGELFF	TGTGCCAGCATGTCGAGCGGGGCTACGAACACCGGGGAGCTGTTTTTT
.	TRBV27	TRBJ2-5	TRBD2	CASSSVAGVETQYF	TGTGCCAGCAGTTCAGTAGCGGGAGTAGAGACCCAGTACTTC
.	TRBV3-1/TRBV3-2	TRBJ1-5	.	CASSLRGGNQPQHF	TGTGCCAGCAGCCTGCGAGGGGGAAATCAGCCCCAGCATTTT
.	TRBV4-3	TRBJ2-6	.	CASSQEIGSGANVLTF	TGCGCCAGCAGCCAAGAAATCGGCTCTGGGGCCAACGTCCTGACTTTC
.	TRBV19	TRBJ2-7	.	CASSIRGFPYEQYF	TGTGCCAGTAGTATTAGGGGGTTCCCCTACGAGCAGTACTTC
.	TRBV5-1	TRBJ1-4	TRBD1	CASSLQTGGGEKLFF	TGCGCCAGCAGCTTGCAGACAGGGGGTGGGGAAAAACTGTTTTTT
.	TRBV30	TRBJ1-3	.	CAWTRRDAIYF	TGTGCCTGGACGCGGCGAGACGCCATATATTTT
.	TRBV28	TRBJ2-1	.	CASSLGLDEQFF	TGTGCCAGCAGTTTAGGGCTCGATGAGCAGTTCTTC
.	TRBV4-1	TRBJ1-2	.	CASSQGQANYGYTF	TGCGCCAGCAGCCAAGGACAGGCTAACTATGGCTACACCTTC
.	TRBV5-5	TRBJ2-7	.	CASFPGRAGYEQYF	TGTGCCAGCTTTCCCGGCAGGGCAGGATACGAGCAGTACTTC
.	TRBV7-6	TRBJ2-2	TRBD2	CASSLSGTSGNPSGELFF	TGTGCCAGCAGCTTATCGGGGACTAGCGGGAATCCCTCCGGGGAGCTGTTTTTT
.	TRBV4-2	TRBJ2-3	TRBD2	CASSQNAGLAGGPADTQYF	TGTGCCAGCAGCCAAAACGCTGGACTAGCGGGAGGGCCCGCAGATACGCAGTATTTT
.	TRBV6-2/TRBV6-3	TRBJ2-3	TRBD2	CASSYGQLAGTDTQYF	TGTGCCAGCAGTTACGGGCAACTAGCGGGAACAGATACGCAGTATTTT
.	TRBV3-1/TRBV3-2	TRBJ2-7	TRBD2	CASSASGRPSYEQYF	TGTGCCAGCAGCGCCAGCGGGAGGCCCTCCTACGAGCAGTACTTC
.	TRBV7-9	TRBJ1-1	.	CASSHAESLNTEAFF	TGTGCCAGCAGCCATGCGGAGTCCTTGAACACTGAAGCTTTCTTT
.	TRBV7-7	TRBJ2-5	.	CASSSRTARGTQYF	TGTGCTAGCAGCTCTCGGACGGCTAGGGGGACCCAGTACTTC
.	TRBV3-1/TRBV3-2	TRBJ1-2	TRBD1	CASSLTGGSYGYTF	TGTGCCAGCAGCTTGACAGGGGGTAGCTATGGCTACACCTTC
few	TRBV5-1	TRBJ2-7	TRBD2	CASSLGGSGRIIYEQYF	TGCGCCAGCAGCTTGGGGGGTAGCGGGAGGATCATCTACGAGCAGTACTTC
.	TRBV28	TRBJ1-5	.	CASSFGGRMQPQHF	TGTGCCAGCAGTTTCGGGGGACGGATGCAGCCCCAGCATTTT
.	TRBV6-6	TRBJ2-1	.	CASSFEGSSYNEQFF	TGTGCCAGCAGTTTCGAGGGTAGCTCCTACAATGAGCAGTTCTTC
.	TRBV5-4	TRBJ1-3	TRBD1	CASSYRQGATGNTIYF	TGTGCCAGCAGCTATCGACAGGGTGCAACTGGAAACACCATATATTTT
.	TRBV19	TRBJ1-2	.	CASSLQGRNYGYTF	TGTGCCAGTAGTTTGCAGGGGCGCAACTATGGCTACACCTTC
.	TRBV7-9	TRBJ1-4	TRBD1	CASSLARQGEKLFF	TGTGCCAGCAGCTTAGCGAGACAGGGTGAAAAACTGTTTTTT
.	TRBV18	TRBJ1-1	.	CASSPDTGDEAFF	TGTGCCAGCTCACCTGATACCGGGGATGAAGCTTTCTTT
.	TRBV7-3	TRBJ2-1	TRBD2	CASSLNGGRAYNEQFF	TGTGCCAGCAGCTTAAATGGCGGGAGGGCCTACAATGAGCAGTTCTTC
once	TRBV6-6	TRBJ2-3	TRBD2	CASIGTSGSHITQYF	TGTGCCAGCATCGGGACTAGCGGGTCCCATATCACGCAGTATTTT
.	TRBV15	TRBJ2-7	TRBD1	CATSKPDRGTYEQYF	TGTGCCACCAGCAAACCGGACAGGGGAACCTACGAGCAGTACTTC
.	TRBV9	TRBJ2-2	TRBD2	CASSRSGSTNTGELFF	TGTGCCAGCAGCCGAAGCGGGAGTACAAACACCGGGGAGCTGTTTTTT
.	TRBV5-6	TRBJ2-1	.	CASSLGPSPYNEQFF	TGTGCCAGCAGCTTGGGGCCTTCCCCCTACAATGAGCAGTTCTTC
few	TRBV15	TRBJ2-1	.	CATSRDGSFYNEQFF	TGTGCCACCAGCAGAGACGGGAGCTTCTACAATGAGCAGTTCTTC
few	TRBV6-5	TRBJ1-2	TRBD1	CARDRGDCGYTF	TGTGCCAGAGACAGGGGGGATTGCGGCTACACCTTC
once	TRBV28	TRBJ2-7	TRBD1	CASIKTGVYEQYF	TGTGCCAGTATCAAGACAGGGGTCTACGAGCAGTACTTC
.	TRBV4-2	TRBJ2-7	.	CASSQDPSRQYF	TGTGCCAGCAGCCAAGATCCGAGCCGGCAGTACTTC
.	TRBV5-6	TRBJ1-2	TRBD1	CASSLVGRQGDGYTF	TGTGCCAGCAGCTTGGTAGGTCGGCAGGGGGATGGCTACACCTTC
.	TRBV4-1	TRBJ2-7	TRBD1	CASSQGRNRGRIPAYEQYF	TGCGCCAGCAGCCAAGGAAGGAACAGGGGGCGAATCCCGGCCTACGAGCAGTACTTC